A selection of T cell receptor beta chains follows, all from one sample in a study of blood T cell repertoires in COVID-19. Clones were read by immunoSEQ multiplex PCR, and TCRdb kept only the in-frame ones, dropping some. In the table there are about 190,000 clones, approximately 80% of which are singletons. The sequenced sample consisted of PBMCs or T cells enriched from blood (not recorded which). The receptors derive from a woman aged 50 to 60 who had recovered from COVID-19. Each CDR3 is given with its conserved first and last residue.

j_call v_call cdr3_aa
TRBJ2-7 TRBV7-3 CASSFDRGLAYEQYF
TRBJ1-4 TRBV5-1 CASSLASDEKLFF
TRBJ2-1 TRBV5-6 CASSLDLDNEQFF
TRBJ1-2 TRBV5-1 CASSSSGSRSYTF
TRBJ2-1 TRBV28 CASSPWTGLGNYNEQFF
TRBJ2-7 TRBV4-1 CASSQGGAGEAEQYF
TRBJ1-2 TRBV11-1 CASSSSRGNYGYTF
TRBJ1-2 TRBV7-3 CASSLGRGIGDGCTF
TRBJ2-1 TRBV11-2 CASSLQGTYYNEQFF
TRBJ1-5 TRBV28 CASSFGQANQPQHF
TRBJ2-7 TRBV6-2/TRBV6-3 CASSYSSTGRQALYEQYF
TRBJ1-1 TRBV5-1 CASSFVGTENTEAFF
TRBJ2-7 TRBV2 CASRSSSGQGPTYEQYF
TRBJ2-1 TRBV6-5 CASTLVPGQYNEQFF
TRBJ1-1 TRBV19 CASSPNRGGNTEAFF
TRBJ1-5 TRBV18 CASSPGGGGNQPQHF
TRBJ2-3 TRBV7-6 CASSSGPGQGGTDTQYF
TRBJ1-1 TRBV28 CASSPWDTTPAFF
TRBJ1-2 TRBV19 CATGTGSHDSTFLYGYTF
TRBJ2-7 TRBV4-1 CASSQSEREGQGEQYF
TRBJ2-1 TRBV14 CASSQVLGLYNEQFF
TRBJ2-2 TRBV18 CASSPTGGNVITGELFF
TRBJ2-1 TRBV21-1 CASSKGRRILVSYNEQFF
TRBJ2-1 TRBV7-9 CASSIGGSSYNEQFF
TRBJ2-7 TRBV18 CASSPAAAGTGVSYEQYF
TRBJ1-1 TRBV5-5 CASSPPPQQGDTEAFF
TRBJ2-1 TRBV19 CASREIAGQDNEQFF
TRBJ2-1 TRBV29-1 CSENSGRDYNEQFF
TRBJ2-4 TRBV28 CASRPGSGNIQYF
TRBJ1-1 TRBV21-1 CASSKGGENTEAFF
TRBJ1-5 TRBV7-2 CASSSELGAGLPQHF
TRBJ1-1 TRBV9 CASSVSGTANTEAFF
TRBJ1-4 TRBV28 CASRTPGGKLFF
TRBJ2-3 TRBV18 CASSPGLAGAGVGYTQYF
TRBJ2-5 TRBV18 CASARGSQETQYF
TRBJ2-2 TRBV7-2 CASTFLDTGELFF
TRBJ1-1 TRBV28 CASSLPQGNTEAFF
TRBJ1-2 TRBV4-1 CASSQNDRVDYGYTF
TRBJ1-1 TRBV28 CASTGRASPMNTEAFF
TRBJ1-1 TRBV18 CASSPGRSEAFF